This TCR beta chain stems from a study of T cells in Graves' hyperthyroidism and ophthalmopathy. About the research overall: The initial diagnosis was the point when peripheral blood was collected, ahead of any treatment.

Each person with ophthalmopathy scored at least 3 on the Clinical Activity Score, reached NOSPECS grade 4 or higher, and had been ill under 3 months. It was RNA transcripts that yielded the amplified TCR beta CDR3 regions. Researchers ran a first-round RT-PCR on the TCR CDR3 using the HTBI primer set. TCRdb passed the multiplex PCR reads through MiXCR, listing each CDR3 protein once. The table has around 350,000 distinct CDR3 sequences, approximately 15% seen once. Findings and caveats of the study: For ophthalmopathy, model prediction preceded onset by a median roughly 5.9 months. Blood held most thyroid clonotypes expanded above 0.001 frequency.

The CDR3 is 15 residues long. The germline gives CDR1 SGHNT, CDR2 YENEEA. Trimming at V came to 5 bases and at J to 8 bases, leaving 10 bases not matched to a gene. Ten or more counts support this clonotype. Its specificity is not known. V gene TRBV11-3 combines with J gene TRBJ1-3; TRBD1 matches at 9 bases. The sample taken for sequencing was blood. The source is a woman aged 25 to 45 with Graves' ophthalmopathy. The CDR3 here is CASSATTQGAYTIYF. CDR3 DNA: TGTGCCAGCAGCGCTACCACACAGGGGGCCTACACCATATATTTT.